This TCR beta chain was observed in a study of radiation and T cells in renal cell carcinoma. Indicated time point: blood 2 weeks post-SBRT. Specified treatment: 15 Gy SBRT to primary tumor, nephrectomy 4 weeks later. Clear cell pathology was present in this patient's renal cell carcinoma. Trimming took off 3 bases at V and 5 bases at J, with 8 bases between the two ends. The CDR3 extends over 12 amino acids. Germline V gives CDR1 KGHSH, CDR2 LQKENI. By proportion, this clone is medium-sized. Its antigen is unknown. Clones were sequenced by immunoSEQ multiplex PCR, and TCRdb holds only the in-frame ones, with some missing. The data hold some 75,000 clones, with roughly 82% observed a single time. Overall study findings and caveats: Top tumor clonotypes rose in blood 2 weeks post-radiation, then contracted. Baseline intratumoral clonotype presence is unknown without pretreatment biopsies.

Material: blood, obtained from a patient whose treatment included radiotherapy and nephrectomy. The chain uses TRBV18 and TRBJ2-7, with a possible D match to TRBD2 (6 bases). This sequence originates from a man in his fifties or sixties with renal cell carcinoma. CDR3 in amino acids: CASSPGGDEQYF. For the CDR3, the DNA is TGTGCCAGCTCACCGGGAGGTGACGAGCAGTACTTC.